The next 20 T cell receptor beta chains were all read from a single sample in a study of blood T cells in healthy people across ages. Combining a sample-barcoded 5' primer with a J-beta primer mix, a second PCR ran for roughly 6 to 12 cycles. Using its own MiXCR run on the 5' RACE reads, TCRdb lists one record per CDR3 protein. The sample lists hundreds of thousands of distinct CDR3 sequences, around 48% occurring once. Sequences were obtained from blood. These receptors originate from a woman between 55 and 75 years old in good health.

The genes are TRBV20-1 and TRBJ2-1; D assignment may be TRBD1 or TRBD2 (5 bases each). Trimming stripped 0 bases from V and 9 bases from J, with 27 bases between. Germline V gives CDR1 DFQATT, CDR2 SNEGSKA (reference sequence). The CDR3 spans 18 residues. The CDR3 region is CSARDFAANVGGLSEQFF. The CDR3 DNA is TGCAGTGCTAGAGATTTCGCCGCCAACGTTGGGGGTTTGAGTGAGCAGTTCTTC.

This clonotype was detected a few times. This chain joins TRBV29-1 and TRBJ2-3; D is undetermined. The germline V and J ends were trimmed by 6 bases and 4 bases, with 11 bases remaining between them. CDR1 and CDR2 from the germline V gene are SQVTM and ANQGSEA. CDR3 length: 12 residues. This CDR3 is CSVVLQADTQYF. The DNA for the CDR3 is TGCAGCGTAGTCCTGCAGGCAGATACGCAGTATTTT.

This clonotype was seen more than once but under ten times. The chain links TRBV2 to TRBJ2-1; D not resolved. The V end lost 3 bases, the J end lost 7 bases, and 13 bases lay between the germline ends. CDR3 length: 14 amino acids. Germline V gene sequence: CDR1 SNHLY, CDR2 FYNNEI. The CDR3 spells CASSDAELGNEQFF. The CDR3 coding sequence is TGTGCCAGCAGTGACGCGGAATTGGGAAATGAGCAGTTCTTC.

The chain links TRBV4-3 to TRBJ2-1; the D gene could be TRBD1 or TRBD2 (6 bases each). Trimming stripped 0 bases from V and 4 bases from J, with 16 bases between. This CDR3 has 17 residues. The V gene's germline CDR1 is LGHNA and CDR2 YSLEER. CDR3 nucleotides: TGCGCCAGCAGCCAAGAGGTGGGGAGAGGGGGGTACAATGAGCAGTTCTTC. Residues: CASSQEVGRGGYNEQFF.

The V gene is TRBV6-6, the J gene TRBJ2-3; a weak D match, TRBD2 (6 bases). From germline, CDR1 is MNHNY and CDR2 SVGAGI (reference sequence). The CDR3 spans 14 residues. V was trimmed by 2 bases and J by 4 bases, leaving 10 bases between them. CDR3 DNA: TGTGCCAGCAGTTACGCGCCGGGGGCAGATACGCAGTATTTT. It yields the protein CASSYAPGADTQYF.

This clonotype has only a few counts. The chain is built from TRBV7-9 and TRBJ1-1; D is unclear. Looked up from germline, CDR1 is SEHNR and CDR2 is FQNEAQ (reference sequence). There are 14 residues in the CDR3. V shed 7 bases and J shed 0 bases, with 12 bases lying between them. The CDR3 loop reads CASTLGGLNTEAFF. The CDR3 DNA reads TGTGCCAGCACCCTCGGTGGGCTGAACACTGAAGCTTTCTTT.

The V gene is TRBV7-3, the J gene TRBJ1-1, with 8 bases fitting TRBD1. The V gene's germline CDR1 is SGHTA and CDR2 FQGTGA. CDR3 size: 14 residues. Unmatched junction bases numbered 4, after V lost 4 bases and J lost 3 bases. The CDR3 nucleotides read TGTGCCAGCAGCTCGACAGGGGCGGACACTGAAGCTTTCTTT. The encoded protein is CASSSTGADTEAFF.

The chain links TRBV20-1 to TRBJ1-2, with D tentatively TRBD1 (5 bases). The CDR3 spans 13 residues. Trimming removed 2 bases from V and 4 bases from J, with 11 bases in between. The germline gives CDR1 DFQATT, CDR2 SNEGSKA (reference sequence). The CDR3 loop reads CSARRGPPYGYTF. For the CDR3, the DNA is TGCAGTGCTAGAAGGGGCCCCCCCTATGGCTACACCTTC.

On this clonotype: At one of its ends the junction is not consistent with the germline gene, which may arise from a read error. The CDR3 is CASSYGASNHGYTF. The CDR3, as DNA: TGTGCCAGCAGCTACGGGGCCTCTAACCATGGCTACACCTTC. This chain connects TRBV4-2 to TRBJ1-2, with D maybe TRBD1 (5 bases). The germline CDR1 and CDR2 sequences are LGHNA and YNFKEQ. CDR3 length equals 14 residues.

The sample holds a few counts of this clonotype. The chain carries TRBV30 and TRBJ2-3; D unresolved. Germline values: CDR1 GTSNPN, CDR2 SVGIG (reference sequence). Between the trimmed V and J ends, which lost 2 bases and 1 base, there was a span of 13 bases. The CDR3 extends over 15 amino acids. The CDR3 DNA reads as TGTGCCTGGAGTCGCGACACCCCGGGCACAGATACGCAGTATTTT. Translation gives CAWSRDTPGTDTQYF. The entire variable domain, with the rest obtained from reference TRBV30 and TRBJ2-3, is as follows: SQTIHQWPATLVQPVGSPLSLECTVEGTSNPNLYWYRQAAGRGLQLLFYSVGIGQISSEVPQNLSASRPQDRQFILSSKKLLLSDSGFYLCAWSRDTPGTDTQYFGPGTRLTVL.

This clonotype was counted once. The CDR3 bases are TGTGCCAGCAGTTACGCCTTGAAGGAGAGACAAGAGACCCAGTACTTC. This encodes CASSYALKERQETQYF. The chain links TRBV6-6 to TRBJ2-4; D is ambiguous. The J call may be in error: the DNA end matches TRBJ2-5 better. The CDR3 sequence is 16 residues long. Germline lookup yields CDR1 MNHNY and CDR2 SVGAGI (reference sequence).

This clonotype has only a few counts. This sequence joins TRBV20-1 and TRBJ2-1, with D unclear. V lost 0 bases and J 8 bases, leaving 14 bases between the germline ends. The CDR3 runs to 14 residues. Germline CDR1 and CDR2: DFQATT and SNEGSKA (reference sequence). The CDR3, as DNA: TGCAGTGCTAGAGATCCGACCCCTCGGGATGAGCAGTTCTTC. It translates to CSARDPTPRDEQFF.

As regards this clonotype: This could be a read error, since a much larger clone is one nucleotide away. The chain employs TRBV7-2 and TRBJ1-1; D gene unclear. CDR3 length: 13 amino acids. In germline, CDR1 is SGHTA, CDR2 FQGNSA. CDR3 sequence reads: CASTLPGFSEAFF. CDR3 in DNA: TGTGCCAGCACCTTACCTGGGTTTTCTGAAGCTTTCTTT.

This clonotype was observed a handful of times. This rearrangement joins TRBV5-1 to TRBJ2-3; D possibly corresponds to TRBD2 (5 bases). Germline loops: CDR1 SGHRS, CDR2 YFSETQ. Trimming shortened V by 0 bases and J by 4 bases, and 12 bases separated the two germline ends. The CDR3 is 15 residues long. CDR3 sequence: CASSLDGEYADTQYF. Here the CDR3 DNA reads TGCGCCAGCAGCTTGGACGGGGAGTACGCAGATACGCAGTATTTT.

The rearrangement joins TRBV20-1 to TRBJ1-1, with a possible D match to TRBD1 (5 bases). V was cut by 0 bases and J by 4 bases, with 12 bases left in between. From germline, CDR1 is DFQATT and CDR2 SNEGSKA (reference sequence). This CDR3 is built from 14 residues. The CDR3 sequence: CSARDQGRATEAFF. CDR3 DNA sequence: TGCAGTGCTAGAGATCAGGGCAGGGCCACTGAAGCTTTCTTT.

The rearrangement uses TRBV7-2 and TRBJ2-5; D remains unclear. The end of the DNA fits TRBJ2-7 better, so the J call may be wrong. This CDR3 comprises 14 residues. Germline V gives CDR1 SGHTA, CDR2 FQGNSA. CDR3 DNA: TGTGCCAGCAGCTTCTTAAACGGTCCCTGCGAGCAGTACTTC. Translation: CASSFLNGPCEQYF.

This clonotype was found a few times. V gene TRBV7-3 combines with J gene TRBJ2-7; perhaps TRBD2 as D (6 bases). Trimming took off 5 bases at V and 5 bases at J, with 19 bases between the two ends. Germline V gene lookup returns CDR1 SGHTA and CDR2 FQGTGA. This CDR3 region has 15 residues. The CDR3 loop is CASSPNRLGSDEQYF. CDR3 DNA: TGTGCCAGCAGCCCTAACCGACTAGGTTCGGACGAGCAGTACTTC.

The gene calls are TRBV3-1 and TRBJ2-7; 9 bases agree with TRBD2. The CDR3 runs 16 residues. Germline V CDR1 and CDR2: LGHDT, YNNKEL (reference sequence). With 1 base clipped from V and 2 bases from J, the junction kept 6 bases outside the gene matches. The CDR3 DNA follows: TGTGCCAGCAGCCAAGGATTTAGCGGGGGAGCCTACGAGCAGTACTTC. Protein product: CASSQGFSGGAYEQYF.

This clonotype was found a few times. The V gene is TRBV28, the J gene TRBJ1-5; D unresolved. Trimming shortened V by 5 bases and J by 5 bases, and 7 bases separated the two germline ends. In germline, CDR1 is MDHEN, CDR2 SYDVKM. The CDR3 spans 12 residues. The CDR3 here is CASSPPDQPQHF. In DNA form, the CDR3 reads TGTGCCAGCAGTCCACCCGATCAGCCCCAGCATTTT.

This chain links TRBV10-3 with TRBJ2-3; 10 nucleotides align to TRBD2. Germline CDR1 and CDR2: ENHRY and SYGVKD. The junction had 6 bases not matched to a gene; V was cut back by 2 bases and J by 1 base. This CDR3 comprises 17 residues. The CDR3 loop reads CAISEGAGGPGTDTQYF. The CDR3 DNA sequence: TGTGCCATCAGTGAGGGAGCGGGAGGGCCGGGCACAGATACGCAGTATTTT.